One sample yielded the 29 T cell receptor beta chains listed below, sequenced in a study of T cell repertoires in cytomegalovirus infection. TCRdb analysed the reads with MiXCR anew, one entry per CDR3 protein. The table has roughly 110,000 distinct CDR3 sequences, about 9.5% seen once. These TCRs are of unknown antigen specificity. The material sequenced was PBMCs, sequenced either directly or after in vitro stimulation (not recorded which). The receptors were sampled from a human donor in good health (CMV status not recorded). Some clones in this sample may be carry-over from other donors' samples.

The sample holds many counts of this clonotype. The chain uses TRBV3-1 and TRBJ2-2; no definite D call. Trimming left V 5 bases short and J 3 bases short, with 1 base between. Germline lookup yields CDR1 LGHDT and CDR2 YNNKEL (reference sequence). The CDR3 spans 11 residues. CDR3 in DNA: TGTGCCAGCAGCGACACCGGGGAGCTGTTTTTT. Protein product: CASSDTGELFF.

This clonotype was recorded many times. The chain links TRBV4-3 to TRBJ2-1; D tentatively fits TRBD1 or TRBD2 (5 bases each). V was cut by 1 base and J by 6 bases, with 13 bases left in between. This CDR3 has 15 residues. Germline V gene sequence: CDR1 LGHNA, CDR2 YSLEER. The CDR3 DNA follows: TGCGCCAGCAGCCAAGGCCCCGGGGCAATCAATGAGCAGTTCTTC. This codes for CASSQGPGAINEQFF.

This clonotype was counted between two and nine times. V is TRBV12-3 or TRBV12-4 and J is TRBJ1-4; D perhaps matches TRBD1 (5 bases). V dropped 6 bases and J dropped 7 bases, with 21 bases sitting between them. The CDR3 runs to 16 residues. CDR3 nucleotides: TGTGCCAGCAGCCAACCTACAGGTCCGACGGTTGAAAAACTGTTTTTT. Protein product: CASSQPTGPTVEKLFF.

The chain joins TRBV5-6 to TRBJ1-1; D call uncertain. The length of the CDR3 is 15 residues. CDR1 and CDR2 from the germline V gene are SGHDT and YYEEEE. The V end was cut by 2 bases, the J end by 5 bases, with 16 bases between. DNA for the CDR3: TGTGCCAGCAGCTTTGGTCGACTTGGGGTGACTGAAGCTTTCTTT. As protein: CASSFGRLGVTEAFF.

This clonotype was observed many times. The chain employs TRBV11-1 and TRBJ2-3, with TRBD2 as a possible D gene (6 bases). Germline loops: CDR1 SGHAT, CDR2 FQDESV (reference sequence). This CDR3 is 15 amino acids long. V was shortened by 6 bases and J by 2 bases, with 15 bases between the two germline ends. CDR3 protein: CASSLYGDSTDTQYF. The CDR3 DNA sequence: TGTGCCAGCAGTCTTTACGGGGACTCCACAGATACGCAGTATTTT.

This chain uses TRBV19 with TRBJ2-1, with D perhaps TRBD2 (5 bases). V lost 0 bases to trimming and J lost 4 bases, with 13 bases between them. The V gene's germline CDR1 is LNHDA and CDR2 SQIVND (reference sequence). There are 16 residues in the CDR3. CDR3: CASSIEERLGYNEQFF. The CDR3 DNA reads as TGTGCCAGTAGTATAGAGGAGCGGCTAGGATACAATGAGCAGTTCTTC.

This clonotype turned up a few times. The chain has TRBV28 and TRBJ1-2, with TRBD1 matching over 7 bases. Unmatched junction bases numbered 5, after V lost 3 bases and J lost 4 bases. Germline assignment: CDR1 MDHEN and CDR2 SYDVKM. CDR3 length: 14 residues. The CDR3 protein is CASSFPGTAYGYTF. The DNA for the CDR3 is TGTGCCAGCAGTTTTCCAGGGACAGCCTATGGCTACACCTTC.

In its sample, this clonotype was seen many times. The genes are TRBV9 and TRBJ2-5; D is possibly TRBD1 (5 bases). This CDR3 comprises 13 residues. The germline V and J ends were trimmed by 3 bases and 4 bases, with 10 bases remaining between them. Germline assignment: CDR1 SGDLS and CDR2 YYNGEE. CDR3 sequence: CASSGLGPETQYF. CDR3 nucleotide sequence: TGTGCCAGCAGCGGGTTGGGGCCAGAGACCCAGTACTTC.

There are many counts of this clonotype. The chain carries TRBV7-8 and TRBJ1-2; D gene ambiguous. Germline V gives CDR1 SGHVS, CDR2 FQNEAQ. The V gene lost 1 base and the J gene lost 1 base, with 13 bases spanning the gap. This CDR3 region has 16 residues. CDR3 in DNA: TGTGCCAGCAGCTTAGTCGCAGGCAGTCTTAACTATGGCTACACCTTC. Its protein is CASSLVAGSLNYGYTF. Combining the CDR3 with reference TRBV7-8 and TRBJ1-2 gives the whole variable domain GAGVSQSPRYKVAKRGQDVALRCDPISGHVSLFWYQQALGQGPEFLTYFQNEAQLDKSGLPSDRFFAERPEGSVSTLKIQRTQQEDSAVYLCASSLVAGSLNYGYTFGSGTRLTVV.

There are many counts of this clonotype. The chain is built from TRBV7-2 and TRBJ2-7, with a possible D match to TRBD1 (5 bases). CDR1 and CDR2 (germline): SGHTA, FQGNSA. With 5 bases removed from V and 2 bases from J, the gap between germline ends came to 16 bases. The CDR3 runs 15 residues. The CDR3 DNA reads as TGTGCCAGCAGCCCAGCAGGGTATGGGACCTACGAGCAGTACGTC. Protein: CASSPAGYGTYEQYV.

The rearrangement links TRBV12-3 or TRBV12-4 to TRBJ1-4; a possible D gene is TRBD1 (5 bases). CDR3 length: 15 residues. V lost 0 bases and J lost 7, with 12 bases in between. The CDR3 DNA follows: TGTGCCAGCAGTTTAGCTGCAGGGATGGGTGAAAAACTGTTTTTT. The encoded protein is CASSLAAGMGEKLFF.

This clonotype was picked up many times. The chain has TRBV7-2 and TRBJ2-3, with a possible D match to TRBD1 (7 bases). The CDR3 extends over 17 amino acids. Trimming removed 2 bases from V and 0 bases from J, with 15 bases in between. CDR1 and CDR2 from the germline V gene are SGHTA and FQGNSA. This CDR3 reads CASSLLVRGASTDTQYF. The CDR3 nucleotides read TGTGCCAGCAGCTTATTGGTCAGGGGGGCCAGCACAGATACGCAGTATTTT.

This chain links TRBV5-4 with TRBJ2-6; D gene ambiguous. The CDR3 runs to 16 residues. The germline V and J ends were trimmed by 4 bases and 0 bases, with 11 bases remaining between them. Germline V gives CDR1 SGHNT, CDR2 YYREEE (reference sequence). CDR3 nucleotide sequence: TGTGCCAGCAGCCTGAACAGAGGCTCTGGGGCCAACGTCCTGACTTTC. Protein product: CASSLNRGSGANVLTF.

This clonotype was detected many times. The chain links TRBV28 to TRBJ2-4; TRBD2 might be the D (7 bases). Germline V gene lookup returns CDR1 MDHEN and CDR2 SYDVKM. The CDR3 sequence is 16 residues long. V was shortened by 2 bases and J by 1 base, with 12 bases between the two germline ends. The chain's CDR3 is CASSLTGGAAKNIQYF. Here the CDR3 DNA reads TGTGCCAGCAGTTTAACGGGGGGCGCGGCCAAAAACATTCAGTACTTC.

J is TRBJ2-1 and V is TRBV7-6, with D hard to call. This CDR3 region has 12 residues. Per germline, CDR1 SGHVS and CDR2 FNYEAQ. V shed 5 bases and J shed 9 bases, with 11 bases lying between them. CDR3 residues: CASSPPFSEQFF. As DNA, the CDR3 is TGTGCCAGCAGCCCCCCGTTTAGTGAGCAGTTCTTC.

This clonotype was detected ten times or more. This chain joins TRBV27 and TRBJ1-5; D not certain. Germline CDR1 and CDR2: MNHEY and SMNVEV (reference sequence). V was shortened by 6 bases and J by 4 bases, with 13 bases between the two germline ends. The CDR3 consists of 14 residues. The CDR3 is CASRLRTGNQPQHF. CDR3 nucleotides: TGTGCCAGCAGGCTGCGGACGGGGAATCAGCCCCAGCATTTT.

Worth noting for this clonotype: It may be a read error: a sequence one base away is much more abundant. The rearrangement uses TRBV20-1 and TRBJ2-1; 9 bases match TRBD2. CDR1 DFQATT and CDR2 SNEGSKA come from the germline V gene (reference sequence). This CDR3 is 17 amino acids long. Here the CDR3 reads CSARDPSGTFSYSEQFF. CDR3 bases: TGCAGTGCTAGAGATCCTAGCGGGACCTTCTCCTACAGTGAGCAGTTCTTC.

This clonotype was recorded at least ten times. This chain links TRBV28 with TRBJ2-7; 10 positions agree with TRBD2. Trimming cost V 3 bases and J 3 bases; bases outside gene matches: 2. CDR1 MDHEN and CDR2 SYDVKM come from the germline V gene. This CDR3 comprises 14 residues. The CDR3 DNA reads as TGTGCCAGCAGTTTGGGGACTAGCGTCTACGAGCAGTACTTC. It codes for CASSLGTSVYEQYF.

This clonotype was detected a few times. V gene TRBV20-1 combines with J gene TRBJ2-3; tentatively, D is TRBD1 (7 bases). The ends were cut back, 1 base at V and 2 bases at J, with 10 bases in the middle. The germline V gene has CDR1 DFQATT and CDR2 SNEGSKA (reference sequence). The CDR3 is 14 residues long. CDR3 coding DNA: TGCAGTGCTAGAGCAGGGGGGAACACAGATACGCAGTATTTT. Its protein is CSARAGGNTDTQYF.

Ten or more counts support this clonotype. The chain carries TRBV7-2 and TRBJ2-1; 7 bases fit TRBD1. The CDR3 runs to 14 residues. The germline gives CDR1 SGHTA, CDR2 FQGNSA. V trimming: 6 bases; J trimming: 7 bases; junction bases outside the gene matches: 9. CDR3 sequence (DNA): TGTGCCAGCAGTCCCGGAACAGGGGTAAATGAGCAGTTCTTC. Translated, it gives CASSPGTGVNEQFF.

This clonotype occurred many times. The J gene is TRBJ2-3, the V gene TRBV7-2, with 10 bases matching TRBD2. CDR1 SGHTA and CDR2 FQGNSA come from the germline V gene. The CDR3 extends over 15 amino acids. Trimming cost V 1 base and J 6 bases; bases outside gene matches: 4. The CDR3 DNA reads as TGTGCCAGCAGCTTAGGCCTAGCGGGAGCCGATACGCAGTATTTT. Encoded protein: CASSLGLAGADTQYF.

This clonotype was counted at least ten times. The V and J genes are TRBV6-1 and TRBJ1-1; the D is unclear. V lost 5 bases and J 0 bases, leaving 7 bases between the germline ends. This CDR3 is built from 13 residues. CDR1 and CDR2 from the germline V gene are MNHNS and SASEGT. The CDR3 DNA is TGTGCCAGCAGTTCAACAGTGAACACTGAAGCTTTCTTT. Residues: CASSSTVNTEAFF.

The chain carries TRBV7-9 and TRBJ1-2, with D possibly being TRBD1 (5 bases). The CDR3 spans 17 residues. CDR1 and CDR2 from the germline V gene are SEHNR and FQNEAQ (reference sequence). Trimming cost V 4 bases and J 7 bases, with 25 bases left between them. CDR3 sequence: CASSYLAPRTQQLGYTF. CDR3 in DNA: TGTGCCAGCAGCTACTTAGCCCCTAGGACACAGCAGCTTGGCTACACCTTC.

This clonotype was seen a handful of times. The chain combines TRBV28 with TRBJ1-2; 8 bases line up with TRBD1. Germline lookup yields CDR1 MDHEN and CDR2 SYDVKM. The CDR3 has 14 residues. V shed 2 bases and J 6 bases; nucleotides not matched to a gene: 5. DNA of the CDR3: TGTGCCAGCAGTTTACCCAGGGGGCTTAATGGCTACACCTTC. Its protein is CASSLPRGLNGYTF.

With respect to this clonotype: Since a far larger clone is one base different, this is likely a read error. This chain connects TRBV19 to TRBJ1-1; no clear D gene. The CDR3 has 12 amino acids. The germline V gene has CDR1 LNHDA and CDR2 SQIVND (reference sequence). V lost 4 bases and J 1 base, leaving 4 bases between the germline ends. CDR3 region: CASSRPNTEAFF. Written as DNA, the CDR3 is TGTGCCAGTAGTAGACCGAACACTGAAGCTTTCTTT.

The table lists this clonotype with many counts. CDR3 protein: CASNVAGTVYGYTF. The CDR3, as DNA: TGTGCCAGCAACGTCGCCGGGACAGTCTATGGCTACACCTTC. The J gene is TRBJ1-2, the V gene TRBV7-8, with 7 bases aligning to TRBD1. The CDR3 is 14 residues long. The trim removed 7 bases at V and 4 bases at J, leaving 9 bases unmatched. CDR1 is SGHVS and CDR2 is FQNEAQ in the germline V gene.

In this sample, this clonotype turned up a few times. The chain uses TRBV6-2 or TRBV6-3 and TRBJ2-7; 7 bases match TRBD1. The germline CDR1 and CDR2 sequences are MNHEY and SVGEGT. CDR3 length: 12 amino acids. V shed 6 bases and J 4 bases; nucleotides not matched to a gene: 3. The CDR3 here is CASSLQGYEQYV. CDR3 coding DNA: TGTGCCAGCAGCCTACAGGGGTACGAGCAGTACGTC.

This clonotype qualifies as medium-sized. CDR3 sequence: CASSVGPGYTF. CDR3 nucleotides: TGTGCCAGCAGTGTCGGACCGGGCTACACCTTC. The chain links TRBV2 to TRBJ1-2; no firm D call. V was pared by 4 bases and J by 8 bases, with 8 bases between. This CDR3 has 11 amino acids. The germline V gene has CDR1 SNHLY and CDR2 FYNNEI.

There are many counts of this clonotype. The rearrangement links TRBV7-9 to TRBJ1-3; tentatively, D is TRBD1 (5 bases). CDR3 length: 12 amino acids. The V gene's germline CDR1 is SEHNR and CDR2 FQNEAQ (reference sequence). Trimming left V 7 bases short and J 9 bases short, with 13 bases between. The CDR3 DNA follows: TGTGCCAGCACCCAGAAGGGGTCCACCATATATTTT. Translating it yields CASTQKGSTIYF.